These 30 T cell receptor beta chains were all obtained from the same sample, sequenced in a study of CD8 T cells in ankylosing spondylitis. MiXCR, applied by TCRdb to the 5' RACE reads, yields one record per CDR3 protein. The sample carries 40,000 or so distinct CDR3 sequences, 2.7% recorded once. What was sequenced was blood, either unsorted or a sorted T cell fraction (not recorded which). These receptors all stem from a male donor with ankylosing spondylitis or in good health (not recorded which).

At least ten counts were recorded for this clonotype. The CDR3 spells CASSVRGGGGDEQFF. CDR3 in DNA: TGTGCCAGCAGCGTCCGAGGGGGCGGGGGGGATGAGCAGTTCTTC. V usage is TRBV9 and J usage is TRBJ2-1; 9 bases match TRBD2. The CDR3 is 15 amino acids. Germline V gives CDR1 SGDLS, CDR2 YYNGEE. V shed 2 bases, J shed 8 bases, and the junction held 8 bases outside the gene matches.

V is TRBV9 and J is TRBJ2-7, with TRBD1 matching 8 bases. CDR1 SGDLS and CDR2 YYNGEE come from the germline V gene. The V gene end was trimmed by 1 base and the J gene end by 6 bases; junction bases not matched to a gene: 15. The CDR3 extends over 17 amino acids. CDR3 in amino acids: CASSVLSGAGGWGEQYF. CDR3 nucleotide sequence: TGTGCCAGCAGCGTATTATCTGGTGCAGGGGGCTGGGGCGAGCAGTACTTC. The variable domain in full, completed from reference TRBV9 and TRBJ2-7, reads DSGVTQTPKHLITATGQRVTLRCSPRSGDLSVYWYQQSLDQGLQFLIQYYNGEERAKGNILERFSAQQFPDLHSELNLSSLELGDSALYFCASSVLSGAGGWGEQYFGPGTRLTVT.

This clonotype appeared a few times. The chain has TRBV9 and TRBJ2-3; 7 bases map to TRBD2. Losses at the gene ends were 3 bases for V and 2 bases for J; bases not matched to a gene: 9. CDR3 length equals 16 residues. The germline V gene has CDR1 SGDLS and CDR2 YYNGEE. The CDR3 sequence is CASSARGDSNTDTQYF. The CDR3 nucleotides are TGTGCCAGCAGCGCCCGGGGGGACTCAAACACAGATACGCAGTATTTT.

This clonotype was counted ten times or more. V gene TRBV9 combines with J gene TRBJ1-6; D gene ambiguous. In germline, CDR1 is SGDLS, CDR2 YYNGEE. CDR3 length: 15 amino acids. V gave up 0 bases and J gave up 3 bases, with 7 bases separating them. The CDR3 nucleotides read TGTGCCAGCAGCGTAGGAGGGAACTATAATTCACCCCTCCACTTT. It encodes CASSVGGNYNSPLHF.

At least ten counts were recorded for this clonotype. V usage is TRBV9 and J usage is TRBJ1-1; D is possibly TRBD1 (6 bases). Germline lookup yields CDR1 SGDLS and CDR2 YYNGEE. The CDR3 has 17 amino acids. V was shortened by 0 bases and J by 3 bases, with 18 bases between the two germline ends. CDR3 residues: CASSVATGGAGDTEAFF. CDR3 coding DNA: TGTGCCAGCAGCGTAGCTACGGGGGGCGCGGGCGACACTGAAGCTTTCTTT. Complete variable domain (other parts from reference TRBV9 and TRBJ1-1): DSGVTQTPKHLITATGQRVTLRCSPRSGDLSVYWYQQSLDQGLQFLIQYYNGEERAKGNILERFSAQQFPDLHSELNLSSLELGDSALYFCASSVATGGAGDTEAFFGQGTRLTVV.

This clonotype showed up many times. The chain couples TRBV9 to TRBJ2-3; D is unclear. The germline V and J ends were trimmed by 2 bases and 3 bases, with 4 bases remaining between them. CDR3 length equals 12 residues. Germline CDR1 is SGDLS and CDR2 is YYNGEE. This CDR3 is CASSVKTDTQYF. CDR3 in DNA: TGTGCCAGCAGCGTCAAAACAGATACGCAGTATTTT.

This clonotype was detected ten times or more. The chain links TRBV9 to TRBJ2-7, with TRBD1 matching 7 bases. Germline trimming cut 4 bases from V and 4 bases from J; bases unmatched to any gene: 5. CDR1 SGDLS and CDR2 YYNGEE come from the germline V gene. CDR3 length: 13 amino acids. CDR3 sequence: CASSPGTVYEQYF. For the CDR3, the DNA is TGTGCCAGCAGCCCCGGGACAGTTTACGAGCAGTACTTC.

This clonotype came up many times. The V and J genes are TRBV9 and TRBJ2-3; 9 nucleotides match TRBD2. V shed 4 bases and J 3 bases; nucleotides not matched to a gene: 6. The CDR3 loop spans 15 amino acids. Per the germline V gene, CDR1 is SGDLS and CDR2 is YYNGEE. The CDR3 is CASSNSGSLTDTQYF. CDR3 DNA: TGTGCCAGCAGCAATAGCGGGAGCTTAACAGATACGCAGTATTTT.

This clonotype has ten or more counts. The V call is TRBV9, the J call TRBJ1-1, with 7 bases matching TRBD1. The CDR3 contains 15 residues. The germline gives CDR1 SGDLS, CDR2 YYNGEE. The V segment lost 3 bases and the J segment 4 bases; nucleotides outside the gene matches: 9. The CDR3 DNA reads as TGTGCCAGCAGCGGGGGAGCAGGGGGGTTCACTGAAGCTTTCTTT. Protein: CASSGGAGGFTEAFF.

The sample holds many counts of this clonotype. The chain links TRBV9 to TRBJ2-5; D assignment may be TRBD1 or TRBD2 (5 bases each). V lost 0 bases and J 5 bases, leaving 14 bases between the germline ends. The CDR3 contains 15 residues. In germline, CDR1 is SGDLS, CDR2 YYNGEE. The CDR3 DNA reads as TGTGCCAGCAGCGTAGGGGACCGGTCCTGGGAGACCCAGTACTTC. This gives the protein CASSVGDRSWETQYF.

The rearrangement joins TRBV9 to TRBJ2-2; D unresolved. This CDR3 comprises 16 residues. CDR1 and CDR2 (germline): SGDLS, YYNGEE. V shed 0 bases and J shed 5 bases, with 14 bases lying between them. The CDR3 region is CASSVAGVGLTGELFF. As DNA, the CDR3 is TGTGCCAGCAGCGTAGCTGGGGTCGGATTGACCGGGGAGCTGTTTTTT.

The sample holds many counts of this clonotype. V gene TRBV9 combines with J gene TRBJ2-7; TRBD2 agrees at 9 bases. The length of the CDR3 is 15 residues. J was trimmed by 6 bases and V by 0 bases; bases with no gene match: 7. Germline loops: CDR1 SGDLS, CDR2 YYNGEE. The CDR3 sequence is CASSVAGIAGVEQYF. The DNA of the CDR3 is TGTGCCAGCAGCGTAGCTGGAATAGCGGGAGTCGAGCAGTACTTC.

In its sample, this clonotype was seen many times. This chain connects TRBV9 to TRBJ2-3, with D perhaps being TRBD1 or TRBD2 (5 bases each). The V end was cut by 0 bases, the J end by 7 bases, with 12 bases between. The CDR3 totals 14 residues. Looked up from germline, CDR1 is SGDLS and CDR2 is YYNGEE. In DNA form, the CDR3 reads TGTGCCAGCAGCGTAGTTAGGGACGGGAATACGCAGTATTTT. Its translation is CASSVVRDGNTQYF.

This clonotype occurred many times. The J gene is TRBJ2-7, the V gene TRBV9; TRBD2 matches 8 bases. The trim removed 3 bases at V and 1 base at J, leaving 3 bases unmatched. Germline CDR1 reads SGDLS; CDR2 reads YYNGEE. The CDR3 runs 14 residues. Here the CDR3 reads CASSAQRESYEQYF. CDR3 sequence (DNA): TGTGCCAGCAGCGCCCAGCGGGAGTCCTACGAGCAGTACTTC.

By share, this clonotype counts as medium-sized. V gene TRBV9 combines with J gene TRBJ2-2, with D unresolved. The CDR3 is 13 residues long. V was pared by 0 bases and J by 5 bases, with 5 bases between. CDR1 SGDLS and CDR2 YYNGEE come from the germline V gene. The DNA for the CDR3 is TGTGCCAGCAGCGTAGTCGGGACCGGGGAGCTGTTTTTT. Its protein product is CASSVVGTGELFF.

This clonotype was recorded at least ten times. The chain couples TRBV9 to TRBJ2-7; weak D call: TRBD2 (5 bases). Trimming took 0 bases from V and 4 from J, leaving 5 bases between them. CDR3 size: 12 residues. Germline CDR1 SGDLS, CDR2 YYNGEE. The CDR3 is CASSVAGYEQYF. In DNA, the CDR3 is TGTGCCAGCAGCGTAGCGGGGTACGAGCAGTACTTC.

This clonotype has ten or more counts. The gene calls are TRBV9 and TRBJ2-7, with D unclear. The length of the CDR3 is 15 residues. Trimming stripped 0 bases from V and 2 bases from J, with 12 bases between. The germline V gene has CDR1 SGDLS and CDR2 YYNGEE. DNA of the CDR3: TGTGCCAGCAGCGTAGAGGTTAGTCCCCCCTACGAGCAGTACTTC. As protein: CASSVEVSPPYEQYF.

This clonotype was seen at least ten times. J is TRBJ1-1 and V is TRBV9, with D possibly being TRBD1 (5 bases). CDR1 is SGDLS, CDR2 YYNGEE, per germline. There are 17 residues in the CDR3. V lost 4 bases and J lost 0, with 19 bases in between. The CDR3 here is CASSPGLGQGMNTEAFF. The DNA of the CDR3 is TGTGCCAGCAGCCCGGGTCTTGGGCAGGGTATGAACACTGAAGCTTTCTTT.

This clonotype was recorded at least ten times. The chain uses TRBV9 and TRBJ2-7; 8 bases match TRBD2. The germline V gene encodes CDR1 SGDLS and CDR2 YYNGEE. The CDR3 runs to 15 residues. The ends lost 0 bases at V and 3 bases at J; junction bases unmatched: 5. The CDR3 DNA sequence: TGTGCCAGCAGCGTAGGTAGCGGGATTGGCTACGAGCAGTACTTC. This encodes CASSVGSGIGYEQYF.

This clonotype was seen more than once but under ten times. The gene calls are TRBV9 and TRBJ2-2; weak D call: TRBD2 (6 bases). Germline lookup yields CDR1 SGDLS and CDR2 YYNGEE. CDR3 size: 17 residues. V was shortened by 0 bases and J by 1 base, with 13 bases between the two germline ends. The CDR3 reads CASSVAPTGLNTGELFF. The DNA for the CDR3 is TGTGCCAGCAGCGTAGCTCCGACGGGACTGAACACCGGGGAGCTGTTTTTT. The whole variable domain, filled in from reference TRBV9 and TRBJ2-2, reads DSGVTQTPKHLITATGQRVTLRCSPRSGDLSVYWYQQSLDQGLQFLIQYYNGEERAKGNILERFSAQQFPDLHSELNLSSLELGDSALYFCASSVAPTGLNTGELFFGEGSRLTVL.

This clonotype was seen at least ten times. The V and J genes are TRBV9 and TRBJ2-3, with D possibly being TRBD2 (6 bases). V was trimmed by 1 base and J by 2 bases, leaving 14 bases between them. Per germline, CDR1 SGDLS and CDR2 YYNGEE. The CDR3 sequence is 16 residues long. The CDR3 DNA sequence: TGTGCCAGCAGCGTAAGGGGCGGGGTAAACACAGATACGCAGTATTTT. This codes for CASSVRGGVNTDTQYF.

In its sample, this clonotype was seen many times. The CDR3 DNA is TGTGCCAGCAGCGCCCTGGGACAGGGTGGCACAGATACGCAGTATTTT. Protein sequence: CASSALGQGGTDTQYF. The chain combines TRBV9 with TRBJ2-3; 9 bases align to TRBD1. The length of the CDR3 is 16 residues. From germline, CDR1 is SGDLS and CDR2 YYNGEE. V was pared by 3 bases and J by 1 base, with 6 bases of the junction left unmatched.

This clonotype was seen many times. This chain uses TRBV9 with TRBJ2-2; D call uncertain. Trimming pared 0 bases from V and 6 bases from J, leaving 6 bases between. CDR1 SGDLS and CDR2 YYNGEE come from the germline V gene. This CDR3 has 13 residues. The CDR3 DNA reads TGTGCCAGCAGCGTAGTAACAGCCGGGGAGCTGTTTTTT. This gives the protein CASSVVTAGELFF. Complete variable domain (other parts from reference TRBV9 and TRBJ2-2): DSGVTQTPKHLITATGQRVTLRCSPRSGDLSVYWYQQSLDQGLQFLIQYYNGEERAKGNILERFSAQQFPDLHSELNLSSLELGDSALYFCASSVVTAGELFFGEGSRLTVL.

In its sample, this clonotype ranks as medium-sized. The chain recombines TRBV9 with TRBJ2-2; TRBD2 matches at 15 bases. Germline lookup yields CDR1 SGDLS and CDR2 YYNGEE. V lost 0 bases and J lost 4; bases outside the gene matches: 4. The CDR3 has 18 residues. Here the CDR3 reads CASSVAWTSGRATGELFF. The CDR3 DNA is TGTGCCAGCAGCGTAGCTTGGACTAGCGGGAGGGCCACCGGGGAGCTGTTTTTT. Full variable domain (rest looked up from reference TRBV9 and TRBJ2-2): DSGVTQTPKHLITATGQRVTLRCSPRSGDLSVYWYQQSLDQGLQFLIQYYNGEERAKGNILERFSAQQFPDLHSELNLSSLELGDSALYFCASSVAWTSGRATGELFFGEGSRLTVL.

This clonotype has ten or more counts. The V call is TRBV9, the J call TRBJ1-6; 7 nucleotides agree with TRBD1. This CDR3 has 15 amino acids. Germline V gene lookup returns CDR1 SGDLS and CDR2 YYNGEE. After removal of 0 bases from V and 10 bases from J, the junction contained 7 bases not matched to a gene. CDR3 region: CASSVALGGESPLHF. CDR3 sequence (DNA): TGTGCCAGCAGCGTAGCATTAGGGGGCGAATCACCCCTCCACTTT.

This clonotype was recorded at least ten times. The genes are TRBV9 and TRBJ2-5, with D perhaps matching TRBD2 (5 bases). The CDR3 is made up of 16 amino acids. The V end lost 0 bases, the J end lost 2 bases, and 14 bases lay between the germline ends. From germline, CDR1 is SGDLS and CDR2 YYNGEE. In DNA form, the CDR3 reads TGTGCCAGCAGCGTAGAGAGCGGTCTTTGGCAAGAGACCCAGTACTTC. The encoded protein is CASSVESGLWQETQYF. Complete variable domain (other parts from reference TRBV9 and TRBJ2-5): DSGVTQTPKHLITATGQRVTLRCSPRSGDLSVYWYQQSLDQGLQFLIQYYNGEERAKGNILERFSAQQFPDLHSELNLSSLELGDSALYFCASSVESGLWQETQYFGPGTRLLVL.

There are many counts of this clonotype. V gene TRBV9 combines with J gene TRBJ2-3; perhaps TRBD2 as D (5 bases). Trimming removed 7 bases from V and 0 bases from J, with 18 bases in between. CDR3 size: 16 residues. Looked up from germline, CDR1 is SGDLS and CDR2 is YYNGEE. The CDR3 nucleotides read TGTGCCAGCGCGGGCGGAGCCGGAGGCAGCACAGATACGCAGTATTTT. Encoded protein: CASAGGAGGSTDTQYF. Together with reference TRBV9 and TRBJ2-3, the CDR3 gives the full variable domain: DSGVTQTPKHLITATGQRVTLRCSPRSGDLSVYWYQQSLDQGLQFLIQYYNGEERAKGNILERFSAQQFPDLHSELNLSSLELGDSALYFCASAGGAGGSTDTQYFGPGTRLTVL.

This clonotype was detected ten times or more. Here the CDR3 DNA reads TGTGCCAGCAGTAAGGGTACGGGCTTTATGAACACTGAAGCTTTCTTT. Translation gives CASSKGTGFMNTEAFF. The V and J genes are TRBV9 and TRBJ1-1; no firm D call. Trimming took off 5 bases at V and 0 bases at J, with 17 bases between the two ends. Germline-derived CDR1 and CDR2 are SGDLS and YYNGEE. The CDR3 runs 16 residues.

This clonotype was seen at least ten times. V gene TRBV9 combines with J gene TRBJ2-1; 14 bases line up with TRBD2. In germline, CDR1 is SGDLS, CDR2 YYNGEE. Trimming took 3 bases from V and 10 from J; bases not matched to a gene: 9. This CDR3 is built from 16 residues. The CDR3 loop is CASSGQGLAGVGEQFF. The CDR3 DNA follows: TGTGCCAGCAGCGGGCAGGGACTAGCGGGAGTAGGGGAGCAGTTCTTC. The complete variable domain, with remaining parts taken from reference TRBV9 and TRBJ2-1, reads DSGVTQTPKHLITATGQRVTLRCSPRSGDLSVYWYQQSLDQGLQFLIQYYNGEERAKGNILERFSAQQFPDLHSELNLSSLELGDSALYFCASSGQGLAGVGEQFFGPGTRLTVL.

In this sample, this clonotype turned up many times. The junction departs from germline at one end; a sequencing error may be responsible. The J gene is TRBJ2-5, the V gene TRBV9, with D perhaps TRBD2 (5 bases). Germline CDR1 reads SGDLS; CDR2 reads YYNGEE. The length of the CDR3 is 15 residues. CDR3 bases: TGTGCCAGCAGCGTAGAACCGGGAAACCAGGAGACCCAGTACTTC. The encoded protein is CASSVEPGNQETQYF.